This TCR beta chain was obtained from a study of Ad26.COV2.S vaccination and SARS-CoV-2 variants. Study overall: Donor was assigned to the Ad26.COV2.S arm of trial COV1001. Ad26.COV2.S, an intramuscular injection, was given once or twice 56 days apart. The study's findings and limits: Vaccinees displayed broader spike-specific TCR repertoires than placebo recipients.

Treatment denoted: around 19 received Ad26.COV2.S at low or high dose, single or two shots; roughly 5 received placebo; per-sample allocation not given. Sampling was done on day 63 after the first vaccine or placebo injection. The vaccine delivered Wuhan-strain SARS-CoV-2 spike through an Ad26 vector. V was shortened by 0 bases and J by 2 bases, with 7 bases between the two germline ends. The germline V gene encodes CDR1 LNHNV and CDR2 YYDKDF (reference sequence). The CDR3 is 14 residues long. The method was immunoSEQ multiplex PCR; TCRdb's version includes in-frame clones alone and lacks a portion of them. Here the sample spans 380,000 or so clones, less than 90% being singletons. This clone is a singleton in its sample. Its specificity is not known. This same CDR3 is encoded by further DNA sequences in the sample.

This chain connects TRBV15 to TRBJ1-2; D gene ambiguous. The TCR comes from a person aged 18-65 years who received the Ad26.COV2.S COVID-19 vaccine or a placebo. The sequencing here drew on peripheral blood, taken in a trial of Ad26.COV2.S vaccine versus placebo. The chain's CDR3 is CATSRDRGNYGYTF. The DNA for the CDR3 is TGTGCCACCAGCAGAGATCGAGGGAACTATGGCTACACCTTC.